The rows below give T cell receptor beta chains drawn from one sample of a study of STAT5B mutations in CD4+ large granular lymphocyte leukemia. TCRdb keeps only in-frame clones here, not all; method: immunoSEQ multiplex PCR. The table lists 30,000 to 35,000 clones, 69% of them singletons. The sequencing input was CD4+ T cells from blood buffy coats. These TCRs come from a human donor in good health. Each CDR3 is given with its conserved first and last residue. Each record gives: clone size, D gene, J gene, V gene, CDR3 DNA, CDR3 protein. A D gene is named only where the DNA matches it firmly. Size tells how often a clone was seen (once, few, many) or the class of an expanded clone, and some rows leave it out.

>.|.|TRBJ2-1|TRBV18
TGTGCCAGCTCACCCCCACAGACGTATGGGCAGTTCTTC
CASSPPQTYGQFF
>few|.|TRBJ1-1|TRBV7-9
TGTGCCAGCAGCTCCCTACGTAACACTGAAGCTTTCTTT
CASSSLRNTEAFF
>.|.|TRBJ2-6|TRBV18
TGTGCCAGCTCCGATAACAGGGCTGGGGCCAACGTCCTGACTTTC
CASSDNRAGANVLTF
>.|.|TRBJ1-6|TRBV19
TGTGCCAGTAGTATGGGGGGCTCTACTAATTCACCCCTCCACTTT
CASSMGGSTNSPLHF
>.|.|TRBJ1-1|TRBV27
TGTGCCAGCAGTTCCCCCAGCAGGACAGTTGAAGCTTTCTTT
CASSSPSRTVEAFF
>.|.|TRBJ1-1|TRBV6-5
TGTGCCAGCACTGGGGGCACTGAAGCTTTCTTT
CASTGGTEAFF
>.|.|TRBJ2-7|TRBV7-9
TGTGCCAGCAGCTTAATCACGGGGCAGTACTTC
CASSLITGQYF
>few|.|TRBJ1-1|TRBV30
TGTGCCTGGAGTGTACAAGGGGTCGCTTTCTTT
CAWSVQGVAFF
>.|TRBD1|TRBJ2-2|TRBV7-8
TGTGCCAGCAGCCGGGCCGGGACAGGGGGCTACACCGGGGAGCTGTTTTTT
CASSRAGTGGYTGELFF
>few|.|TRBJ1-6|TRBV7-9
TGTGCCAGCAGCTTAAATCTGGGTTCACCCCTCCACTTT
CASSLNLGSPLHF
>.|.|TRBJ2-5|TRBV5-5
TGTGCCAGCAGCACATGGGTGGGGACCCAGTACTTC
CASSTWVGTQYF
>few|TRBD1|TRBJ1-5|TRBV30
TGTGCCTGGACTGGGACAGGGGCTAATCAGCCCCAGCATTTT
CAWTGTGANQPQHF
>.|.|TRBJ2-5|TRBV9
TGTGCCAGCAGCGTCACCGGGACGGTACAAGAGACCCAGTACTTC
CASSVTGTVQETQYF
>.|TRBD1|TRBJ2-5|TRBV5-1
TGCGCCAGCAGAAAAGGGTCAGGGGGGACCCAGTACTTC
CASRKGSGGTQYF
>.|.|TRBJ1-3|TRBV2
TGTGCCAGCAGTGAAAGGACTTATGGAAACACCATATATTTT
CASSERTYGNTIYF
>few|.|TRBJ2-5|TRBV2
TGTGCCAGCAGGGGAGGGGGGGCGCACGAGACCCAGTACTTC
CASRGGGAHETQYF
>.|.|TRBJ2-1|TRBV4-1
TGCGCCAGCAGCCAAGTGGGCCGAAGCTCCTACAATGAGCAGTTCTTC
CASSQVGRSSYNEQFF
>.|.|TRBJ2-1|TRBV9
TGTGCCAGCAGCCCACCCGGGACTCAGTACAATGAGCAGTTCTTC
CASSPPGTQYNEQFF
>.|TRBD2|TRBJ2-1|TRBV5-4
TGTGCCAGCAGCTTACGAATAGCGGGGTGGGATGAGCAGTTCTTC
CASSLRIAGWDEQFF
>.|TRBD2|TRBJ2-5|TRBV4-3
TGCGCCAGCAGCCACCGGACTAGCGACCAAGAGACCCAGTACTTC
CASSHRTSDQETQYF
>.|TRBD1|TRBJ2-5|TRBV5-4
TGTGCCAGCAGCCCACGACAGGGGGCCCAAGAGACCCAGTACTTC
CASSPRQGAQETQYF
>.|.|TRBJ1-3|TRBV6-5
TGTGCCAGCAGTCGCGTTGGCTCTGGAAACACCATATATTTT
CASSRVGSGNTIYF
>.|TRBD1|TRBJ1-6|TRBV4-2
TGTGCCAGCAGCCTTAACAAAGGGGGACAGGGCTATAATTCACCCCTCCACTTT
CASSLNKGGQGYNSPLHF
>.|TRBD1|TRBJ1-6|TRBV13
TGTGCCAGCAGCTTCTCCGGGACAGGGCTTTCACCCCTCCACTTT
CASSFSGTGLSPLHF
>.|TRBD1|TRBJ1-5|TRBV19
TGTGCCAGTAGTCGGACAGGAGGGAGGATAAGCAATCAGCCCCAGCATTTT
CASSRTGGRISNQPQHF
>once|TRBD2|TRBJ2-5|TRBV5-1
TGCGCCAGCAGCTTGAGGGCGGGGGGTACTCAAGAGACCCAGTACTTC
CASSLRAGGTQETQYF
>.|TRBD2|TRBJ2-3|TRBV9
TGTGCCAGCAGCGTAGGAGCTAGCGGGGTGACAGATACGCAGTATTTT
CASSVGASGVTDTQYF
>few|.|TRBJ1-4|TRBV25-1
TGTGCCAGCAGTGATGCCAGGCAGATTAATGAAAAACTGTTTTTT
CASSDARQINEKLFF
>.|.|TRBJ2-7|TRBV5-1
TGCGCCAGCAGCTTGGAAGGGCGAGGTGAGCAGTACTTC
CASSLEGRGEQYF
>.|TRBD1|TRBJ1-1|TRBV10-3
TGTGCCATCACCTTGGACAGGGACACTGAAGCTTTCTTT
CAITLDRDTEAFF
>once|.|TRBJ1-3|TRBV5-4
TGTGCCAGCAAGAGGGAGACGGGAAACACCATATATTTT
CASKRETGNTIYF
>.|.|TRBJ1-2|TRBV5-1
TGCGCCAGCAGCCCCAGCGGTAACTATGGCTACACCTTC
CASSPSGNYGYTF
>.|.|TRBJ1-6|TRBV7-7
TGTGCTAGCAGCTCCACCAGGGATTCACCCCTCCACTTT
CASSSTRDSPLHF
>.|.|TRBJ1-1|TRBV5-1
TGCGCCAGCAGCTTGTCACCTGGGAACACTGAAGCTTTCTTT
CASSLSPGNTEAFF
>.|.|TRBJ2-3|TRBV19
TGTGCCAGTAGTGTCCCGGGCCACGGGGATACGCAGTATTTT
CASSVPGHGDTQYF
>.|.|TRBJ2-1|TRBV7-2
TGTGCCAGCAGCTTAGTGGGTGGCTCCTACAATGAGCAGTTCTTC
CASSLVGGSYNEQFF
>.|.|TRBJ2-5|TRBV19
TGTGCCAGTAGTTCTTCAGGGGGGTCGGAGACCCAGTACTTC
CASSSSGGSETQYF
>few|.|TRBJ1-3|TRBV7-9
TGTGCCAGCAGCTTATCCCCTATTGATGGCGGTGGTTTT
CASSLSPIDGGGF
>.|TRBD2|TRBJ2-2|TRBV7-2
TGTGCCAGCAGCTCTAGCGGGGGGGCAGTCGGGGAGCTGTTTTTT
CASSSSGGAVGELFF
>.|TRBD1|TRBJ2-3|TRBV5-4
TGTGCCAGCAGCTTGGGTGGGACAGCCTTTAGCACAGATACGCAGTATTTT
CASSLGGTAFSTDTQYF